Detailed here is one T cell receptor beta chain. These data belong to a study of patients and donors after allogeneic stem cell transplantation. TCRdb reprocessed the RT-PCR reads via MiXCR and lists one record per CDR3 protein. The data contain roughly 140,000 distinct CDR3 sequences, 30% to 45% of them seen just once; the ten biggest clones take up 50%. The germline CDR1 and CDR2 sequences are LGHDT and YNNKEL (reference sequence). The CDR3 runs to 14 residues. Between the trimmed V and J ends, which lost 3 bases and 7 bases, there was a span of 15 bases. The sequence was obtained from a human donor who was either an allogeneic HSCT recipient or a stem cell or donor lymphocyte infusion donor (not recorded which). It is not recorded whose cells these are; they may come from a transplant donor. V usage is TRBV3-1 and J usage is TRBJ1-2, with unresolved D. Specimen: blood, either unsorted or a sorted T cell fraction (not recorded which). CDR3 bases: TGTGCCAGCAGCCAGTCTGACCCTGTGCTTGGCTACACCTTC. This sequence encodes CASSQSDPVLGYTF.